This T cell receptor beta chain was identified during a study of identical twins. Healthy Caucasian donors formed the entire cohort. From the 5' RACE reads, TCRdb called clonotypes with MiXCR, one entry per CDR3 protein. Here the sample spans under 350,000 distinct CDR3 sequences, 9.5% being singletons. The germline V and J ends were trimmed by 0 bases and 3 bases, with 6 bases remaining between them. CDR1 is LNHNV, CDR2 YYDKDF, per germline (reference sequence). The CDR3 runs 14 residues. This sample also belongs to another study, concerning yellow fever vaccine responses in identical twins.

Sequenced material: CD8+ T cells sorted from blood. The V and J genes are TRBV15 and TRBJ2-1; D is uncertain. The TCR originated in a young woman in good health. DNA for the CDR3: TGTGCCACCAGCAGAGAGCGGCGCTACAATGAGCAGTTCTTC. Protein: CATSRERRYNEQFF.